The source of this TCR beta chain is a study of control samples from healthy donors and cancer patients. Profiling relied on immunoSEQ multiplex PCR, and the TCRdb table lists in-frame clones only, not all of them. The sample lists over 150,000 clones; 90% to 95% were seen once. This CDR3 contains 19 residues. V is TRBV21-1 and J is TRBJ1-4; the table's D gene call, TRBD1, was not cross checked with the DNA. TRBV21-1 is listed as a pseudogene. The sequence was collected from a woman aged 18 to 35 in good health. Source material: blood. CDR3 nucleotides: TGTGCCAGCAGCAATTGGGGGGATAAAGGGGGCACAACTAATGAAAAACTGTTTTTT. The encoded protein is CASSNWGDKGGTTNEKLFF.